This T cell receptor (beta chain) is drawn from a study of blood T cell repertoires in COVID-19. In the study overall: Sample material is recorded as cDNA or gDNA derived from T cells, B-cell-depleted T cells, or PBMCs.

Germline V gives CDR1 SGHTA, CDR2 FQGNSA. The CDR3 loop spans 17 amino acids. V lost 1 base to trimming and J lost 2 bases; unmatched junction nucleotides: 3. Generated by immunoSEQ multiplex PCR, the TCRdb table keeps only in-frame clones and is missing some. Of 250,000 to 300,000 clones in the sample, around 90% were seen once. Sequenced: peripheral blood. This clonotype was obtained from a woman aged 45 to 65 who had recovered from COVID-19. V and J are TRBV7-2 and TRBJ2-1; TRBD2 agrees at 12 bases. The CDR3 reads CASSLDGLAGPYNEQFF. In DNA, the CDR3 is TGTGCCAGCAGCTTAGATGGACTAGCGGGACCCTACAATGAGCAGTTCTTC.